This T cell receptor (beta chain) was sequenced during a study of cytotoxic CD8 clonotypes in ibrutinib-treated CLL. The overall study: Samples showed on average approximately 250,000 productive templates and over 80,000 productive rearrangements. Study-wide points: Patients showed higher baseline clonality than age-matched healthy donors, and it tracked circulating CD8+ T-cell counts. An increase in clonality occurred at ibrutinib response, followed by a return toward baseline at progression.

Germline V gene lookup returns CDR1 MNHEY and CDR2 SMNVEV (reference sequence). The CDR3 is 13 amino acids. Trimming removed 8 bases at V and 3 bases at J, with 14 bases between. Target depth was 1 in 200,000 to 1 in 1 million T cells, about 10x per clonotype. The method was immunoSEQ multiplex PCR; TCRdb's version includes in-frame clones alone and lacks a portion of them. This table has roughly 42,000 clones, about 69% appearing once. Concerning this clone itself: Antigen specificity is unknown.

The chain carries TRBV27 and TRBJ2-7; D is uncertain. The sequencing here drew on PBMCs, taken after 24 months of ibrutinib treatment. The clonotype originates from a human donor with chronic lymphocytic leukemia. CDR3 sequence: CASGTFLDYEQYF. CDR3 nucleotide sequence: TGTGCCAGCGGCACTTTTTTGGACTACGAGCAGTACTTC.